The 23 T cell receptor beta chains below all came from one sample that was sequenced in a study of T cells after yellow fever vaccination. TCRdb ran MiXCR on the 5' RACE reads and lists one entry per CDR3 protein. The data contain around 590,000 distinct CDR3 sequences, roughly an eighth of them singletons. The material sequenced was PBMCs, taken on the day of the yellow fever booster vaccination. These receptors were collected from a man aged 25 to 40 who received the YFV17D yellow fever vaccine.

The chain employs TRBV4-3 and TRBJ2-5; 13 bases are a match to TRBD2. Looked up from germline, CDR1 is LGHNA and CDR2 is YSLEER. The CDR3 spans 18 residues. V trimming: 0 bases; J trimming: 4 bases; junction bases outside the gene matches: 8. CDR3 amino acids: CASSQEFGLAGVGETQYF. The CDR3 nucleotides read TGCGCCAGCAGCCAAGAGTTCGGACTAGCGGGAGTGGGAGAGACCCAGTACTTC.

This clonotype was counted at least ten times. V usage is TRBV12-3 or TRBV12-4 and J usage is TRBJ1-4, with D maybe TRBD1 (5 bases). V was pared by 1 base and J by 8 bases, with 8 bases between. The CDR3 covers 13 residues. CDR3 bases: TGTGCCAGCAGTTTAGGGGGACGGGAAAAACTGTTTTTT. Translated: CASSLGGREKLFF.

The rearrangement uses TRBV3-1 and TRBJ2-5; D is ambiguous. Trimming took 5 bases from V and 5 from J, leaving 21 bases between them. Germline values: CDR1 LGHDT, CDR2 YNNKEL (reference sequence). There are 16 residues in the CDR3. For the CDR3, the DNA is TGTGCCAGCAGCAAGATCTCGGCCGTCCCAGTTGAGACCCAGTACTTC. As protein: CASSKISAVPVETQYF.

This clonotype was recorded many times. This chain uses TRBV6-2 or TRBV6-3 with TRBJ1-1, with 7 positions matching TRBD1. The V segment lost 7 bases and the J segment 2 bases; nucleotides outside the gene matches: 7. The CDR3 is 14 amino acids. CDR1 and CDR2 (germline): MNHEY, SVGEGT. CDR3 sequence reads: CASTTRQGNTEAFF. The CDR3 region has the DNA TGTGCCAGCACCACCCGACAGGGAAACACTGAAGCTTTCTTT.

CDR3 residues: CASSYDRPTDGYTF. The CDR3 DNA sequence: TGTGCCAGCAGTTATGACCGGCCTACGGATGGCTACACCTTC. This chain connects TRBV6-2 or TRBV6-3 to TRBJ1-2, with D hard to call. Germline CDR1 reads MNHEY; CDR2 reads SVGEGT. The CDR3 runs to 14 residues. The V end was cut by 3 bases, the J end by 6 bases, with 14 bases between.

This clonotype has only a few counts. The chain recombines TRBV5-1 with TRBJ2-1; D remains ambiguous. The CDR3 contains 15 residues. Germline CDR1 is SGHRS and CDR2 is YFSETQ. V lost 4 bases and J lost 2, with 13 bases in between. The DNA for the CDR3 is TGCGCCAGCAGCCCTAACTCCCCCGCCTACAATGAGCAGTTCTTC. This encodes CASSPNSPAYNEQFF.

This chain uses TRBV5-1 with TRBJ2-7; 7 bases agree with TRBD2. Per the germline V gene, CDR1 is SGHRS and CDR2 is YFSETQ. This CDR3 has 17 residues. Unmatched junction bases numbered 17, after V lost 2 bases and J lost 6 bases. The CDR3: CASSFRLAEQGWGEQYF. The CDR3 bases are TGCGCCAGCAGCTTTAGGCTAGCGGAGCAGGGTTGGGGCGAGCAGTACTTC.

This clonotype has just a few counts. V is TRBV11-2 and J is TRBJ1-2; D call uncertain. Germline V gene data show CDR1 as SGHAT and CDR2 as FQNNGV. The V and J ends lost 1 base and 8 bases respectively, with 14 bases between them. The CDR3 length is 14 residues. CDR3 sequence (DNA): TGTGCCAGCAGCTTAGCAGGCATACAATGGGGCTACACCTTC. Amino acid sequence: CASSLAGIQWGYTF.

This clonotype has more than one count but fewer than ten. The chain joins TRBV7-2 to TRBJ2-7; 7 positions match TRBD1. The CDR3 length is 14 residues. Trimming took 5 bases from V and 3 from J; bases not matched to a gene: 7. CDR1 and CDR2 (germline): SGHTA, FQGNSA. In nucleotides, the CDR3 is TGTGCCAGCAGCACAGGGGACGGAGTCTACGAGCAGTACTTC. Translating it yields CASSTGDGVYEQYF.

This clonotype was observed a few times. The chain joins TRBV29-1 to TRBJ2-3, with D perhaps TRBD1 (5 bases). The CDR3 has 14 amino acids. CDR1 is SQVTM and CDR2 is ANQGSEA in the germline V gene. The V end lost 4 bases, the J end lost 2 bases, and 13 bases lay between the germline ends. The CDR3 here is CSVVGAGLTDTQYF. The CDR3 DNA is TGCAGCGTTGTAGGGGCAGGTCTCACAGATACGCAGTATTTT.

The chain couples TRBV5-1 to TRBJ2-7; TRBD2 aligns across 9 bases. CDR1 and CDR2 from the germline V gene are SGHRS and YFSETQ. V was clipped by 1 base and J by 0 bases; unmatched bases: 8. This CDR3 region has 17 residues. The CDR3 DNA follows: TGCGCCAGCAGCTTGTGGCCTCCTAGCGGGACCTCCTACGAGCAGTACTTC. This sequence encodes CASSLWPPSGTSYEQYF.

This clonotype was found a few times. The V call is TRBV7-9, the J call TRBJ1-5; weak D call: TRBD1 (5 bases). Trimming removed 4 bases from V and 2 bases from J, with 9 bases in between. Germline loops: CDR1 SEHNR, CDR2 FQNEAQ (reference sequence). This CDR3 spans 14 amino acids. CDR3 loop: CASSWETGNQPQHF. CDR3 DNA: TGTGCCAGCAGCTGGGAGACAGGCAATCAGCCCCAGCATTTT.

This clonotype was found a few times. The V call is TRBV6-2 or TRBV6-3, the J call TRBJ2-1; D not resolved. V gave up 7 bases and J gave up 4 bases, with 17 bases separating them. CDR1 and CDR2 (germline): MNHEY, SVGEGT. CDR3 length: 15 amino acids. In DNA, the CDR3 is TGTGCCAGCACTCGACGGGCAAGATCATACAATGAGCAGTTCTTC. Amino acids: CASTRRARSYNEQFF.

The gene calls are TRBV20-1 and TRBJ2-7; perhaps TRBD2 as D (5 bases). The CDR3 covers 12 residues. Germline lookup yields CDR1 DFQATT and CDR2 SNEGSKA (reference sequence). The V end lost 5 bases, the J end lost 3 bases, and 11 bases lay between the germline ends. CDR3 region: CSAVGSVYEQYF. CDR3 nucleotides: TGCAGTGCTGTGGGTAGCGTCTACGAGCAGTACTTC.

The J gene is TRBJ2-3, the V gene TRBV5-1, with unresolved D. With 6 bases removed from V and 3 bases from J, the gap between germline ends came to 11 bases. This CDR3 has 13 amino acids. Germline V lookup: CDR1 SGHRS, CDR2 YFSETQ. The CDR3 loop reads CASKVPRTDTQYF. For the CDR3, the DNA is TGCGCCAGCAAAGTCCCTAGGACAGATACGCAGTATTTT.

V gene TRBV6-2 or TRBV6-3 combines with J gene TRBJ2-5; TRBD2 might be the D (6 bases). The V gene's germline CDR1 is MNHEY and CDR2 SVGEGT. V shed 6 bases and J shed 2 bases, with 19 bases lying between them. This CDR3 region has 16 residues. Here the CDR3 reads CASSPRLDSDQETQYF. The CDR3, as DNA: TGTGCCAGCAGCCCCCGACTAGATTCAGATCAAGAGACCCAGTACTTC.

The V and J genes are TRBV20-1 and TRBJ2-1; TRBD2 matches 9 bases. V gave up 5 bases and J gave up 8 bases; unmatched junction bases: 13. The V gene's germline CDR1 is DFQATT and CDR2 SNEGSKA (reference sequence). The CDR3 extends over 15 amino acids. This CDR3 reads CSALGGSGRSDEQFF. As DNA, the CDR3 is TGCAGTGCTCTGGGTGGGAGCGGGAGGTCGGATGAGCAGTTCTTC.

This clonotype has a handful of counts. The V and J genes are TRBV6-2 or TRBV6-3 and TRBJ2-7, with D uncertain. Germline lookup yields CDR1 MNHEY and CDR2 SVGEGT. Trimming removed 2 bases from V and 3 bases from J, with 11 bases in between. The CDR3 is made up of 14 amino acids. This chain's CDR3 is CASSYGRDVYEQYF. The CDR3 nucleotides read TGTGCCAGCAGTTACGGGCGCGACGTCTACGAGCAGTACTTC.

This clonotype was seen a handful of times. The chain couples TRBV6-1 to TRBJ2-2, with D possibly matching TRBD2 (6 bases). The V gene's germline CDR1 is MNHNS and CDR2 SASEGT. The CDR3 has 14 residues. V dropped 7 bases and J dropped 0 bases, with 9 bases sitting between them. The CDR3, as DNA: TGTGCCAGCACCGGACTATCGAACACCGGGGAGCTGTTTTTT. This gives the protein CASTGLSNTGELFF.

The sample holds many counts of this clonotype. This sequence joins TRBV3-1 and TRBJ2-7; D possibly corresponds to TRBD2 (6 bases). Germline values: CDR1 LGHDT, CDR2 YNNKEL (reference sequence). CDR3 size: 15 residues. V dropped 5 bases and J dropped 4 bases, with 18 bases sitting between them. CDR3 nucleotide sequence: TGTGCCAGCAGCTCCGCCGCTAGCGCTCAATACGAGCAGTACTTC. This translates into CASSSAASAQYEQYF.

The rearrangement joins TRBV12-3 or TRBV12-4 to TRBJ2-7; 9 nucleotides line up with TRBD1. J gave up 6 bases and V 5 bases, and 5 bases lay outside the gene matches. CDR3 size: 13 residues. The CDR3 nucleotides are TGTGCCAGCAGTCGGACAGGGGCGGGCGAGCAGTACTTC. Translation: CASSRTGAGEQYF.

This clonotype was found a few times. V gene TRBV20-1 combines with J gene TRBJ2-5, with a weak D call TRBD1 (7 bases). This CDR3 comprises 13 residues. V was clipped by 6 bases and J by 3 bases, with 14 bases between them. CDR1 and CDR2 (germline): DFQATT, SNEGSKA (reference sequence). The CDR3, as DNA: TGCAGTGCGGGGGGACAGTGGGAAGAGACCCAGTACTTC. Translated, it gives CSAGGQWEETQYF.

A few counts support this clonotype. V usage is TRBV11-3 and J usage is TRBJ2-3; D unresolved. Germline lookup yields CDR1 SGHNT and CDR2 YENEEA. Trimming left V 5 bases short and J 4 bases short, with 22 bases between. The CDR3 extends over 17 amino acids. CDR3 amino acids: CASSRPDLLKGSDTQYF. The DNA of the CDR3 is TGTGCCAGCAGCCGCCCAGACCTTCTGAAGGGCTCAGATACGCAGTATTTT.